Included here is one TCR beta chain sequence, with context. The sample comes from a study of blood T cell repertoires in COVID-19. Across the whole study: There were acute and convalescent COVID-19 samples, and they came from the United States, Italy and Spain. T cells, B-cell-depleted T cells, or PBMCs provided the cDNA or gDNA that served as material.

Per the authors' pipeline: Estimation of nucleated cell counts was performed using reference gene primer amplification. This table comes from immunoSEQ multiplex PCR, and its TCRdb copy is limited to in-frame clones, with some not included. That table furnishes V, J and clone size, whereas the DNA furnished D and trimming. This sample has about 260,000 clones, with 83% found just once. The CDR3 totals 14 residues. V gave up 7 bases and J gave up 2 bases; unmatched junction bases: 7. Germline CDR1 reads LNHDA; CDR2 reads SQIVND (reference sequence). The gene calls are TRBV19 and TRBJ1-2; 7 bases match TRBD1. The clonotype was recovered from a woman aged 50 to 60 who had recovered from COVID-19. The material sequenced was peripheral blood. CDR3 nucleotide sequence: TGTGCCAGTACTAATCCGGGACAGAACTATGGCTACACCTTC. The encoded protein is CASTNPGQNYGYTF. Complete variable domain (other parts from reference TRBV19 and TRBJ1-2): DGGITQSPKYLFRKEGQNVTLSCEQNLNHDAMYWYRQDPGQGLRLIYYSQIVNDFQKGDIAEGYSVSREKKESFPLTVTSAQKNPTAFYLCASTNPGQNYGYTFGSGTRLTVV.